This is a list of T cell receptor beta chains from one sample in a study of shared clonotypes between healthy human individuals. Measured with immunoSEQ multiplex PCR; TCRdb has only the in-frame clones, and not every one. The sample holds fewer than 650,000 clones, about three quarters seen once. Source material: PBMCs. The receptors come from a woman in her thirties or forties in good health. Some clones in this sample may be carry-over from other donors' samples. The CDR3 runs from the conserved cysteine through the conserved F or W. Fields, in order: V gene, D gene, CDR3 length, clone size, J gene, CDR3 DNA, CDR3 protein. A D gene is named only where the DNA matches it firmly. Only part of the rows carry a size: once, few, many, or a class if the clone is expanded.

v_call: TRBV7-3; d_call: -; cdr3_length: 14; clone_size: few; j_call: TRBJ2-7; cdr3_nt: TGTGCCAGCAGCGCGGGCCTAGCATCTAACGAGCAGTACTTC; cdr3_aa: CASSAGLASNEQYF
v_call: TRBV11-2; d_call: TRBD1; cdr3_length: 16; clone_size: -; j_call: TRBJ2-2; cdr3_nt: TGTGCCAGCAGACGACCGGGACAGGGAAACACCGGGGAGCTGTTTTTT; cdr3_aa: CASRRPGQGNTGELFF
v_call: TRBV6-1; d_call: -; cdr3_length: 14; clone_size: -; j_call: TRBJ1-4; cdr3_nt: TGTGCCAGCAGAGCGGTAGGGGCTAATGAAAAACTGTTTTTT; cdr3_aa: CASRAVGANEKLFF
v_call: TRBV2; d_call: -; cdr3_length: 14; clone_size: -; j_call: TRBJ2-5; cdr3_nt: TGTGCCAGCAGAACCCCAGCGGACGGGGAGACCCAGTACTTC; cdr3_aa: CASRTPADGETQYF
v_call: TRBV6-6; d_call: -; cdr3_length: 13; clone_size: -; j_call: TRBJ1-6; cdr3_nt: TGTGCCAGCAGTTCCCTCAATGTGGAGGCCCTCCACTTT; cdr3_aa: CASSSLNVEALHF
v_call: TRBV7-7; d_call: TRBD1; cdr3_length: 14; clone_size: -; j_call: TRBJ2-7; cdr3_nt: TGTGCTAGCAGCCCGACAGGGGTAGAAAACGAGCAGTACTTC; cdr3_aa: CASSPTGVENEQYF
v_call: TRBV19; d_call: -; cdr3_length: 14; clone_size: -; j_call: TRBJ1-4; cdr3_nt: TGTGCCAGTACATCGGGCCATCTGGGAGAAAAACTGTTTTTT; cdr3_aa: CASTSGHLGEKLFF
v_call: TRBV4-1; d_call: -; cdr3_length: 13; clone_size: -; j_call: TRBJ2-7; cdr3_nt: TGCGCCAGCAGCCAAGTAGAGTCCTACGAGCAGTACTTC; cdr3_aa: CASSQVESYEQYF
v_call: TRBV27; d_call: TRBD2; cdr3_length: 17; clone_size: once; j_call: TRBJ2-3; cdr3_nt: TGTGCCAGCAGTTTCGAGACTAGCGGGAGGGCCGAAGATACGCAGTATTTT; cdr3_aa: CASSFETSGRAEDTQYF
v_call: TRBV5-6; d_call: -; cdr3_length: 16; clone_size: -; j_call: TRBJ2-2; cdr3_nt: TGTGCCAGCATTTCCCTCTACAGTTTTAGTACCGGGGAGCTGTTTTTT; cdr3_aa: CASISLYSFSTGELFF